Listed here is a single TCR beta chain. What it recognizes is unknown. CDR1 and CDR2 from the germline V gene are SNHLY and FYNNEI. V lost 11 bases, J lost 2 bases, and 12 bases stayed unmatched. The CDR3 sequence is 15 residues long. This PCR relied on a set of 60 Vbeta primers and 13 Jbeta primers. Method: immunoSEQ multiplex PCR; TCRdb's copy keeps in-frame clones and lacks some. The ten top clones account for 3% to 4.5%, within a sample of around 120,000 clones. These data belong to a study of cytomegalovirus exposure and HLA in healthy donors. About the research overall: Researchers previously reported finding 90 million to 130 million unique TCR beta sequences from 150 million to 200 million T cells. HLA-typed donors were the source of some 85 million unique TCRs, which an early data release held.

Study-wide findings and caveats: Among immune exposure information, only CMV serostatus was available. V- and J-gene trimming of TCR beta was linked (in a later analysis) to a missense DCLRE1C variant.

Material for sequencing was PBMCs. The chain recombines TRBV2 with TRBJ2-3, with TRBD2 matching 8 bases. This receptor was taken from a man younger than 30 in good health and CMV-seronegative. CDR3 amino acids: CAQGTGRAVTDTQYF. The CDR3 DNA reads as TGTGCCCAAGGGACCGGGAGGGCCGTCACAGATACGCAGTATTTT.